The following is a T cell receptor (beta chain) sequence with its context. One entry per CDR3 protein, called by TCRdb with MiXCR from the 5' RACE reads. Among 560,000 or so distinct CDR3 sequences, around 15% were seen once, and the ten largest hold about 8.1%. Germline CDR1 is SEHNR and CDR2 is FQNEAQ (reference sequence). This CDR3 is 13 amino acids long. V lost 6 bases and J lost 8; bases outside the gene matches: 5. This specimen comes from a study of T-cell memory formation after mild COVID-19. Sequencing was performed on PBMCs or a T cell subset sorted from them (not recorded which). V is TRBV7-9 and J is TRBJ2-1, with 9 bases fitting TRBD2. The clonotype was recovered from an adult woman who had mild COVID-19 (a few samples of this study predate the infection). Cell type and time point are not known. The CDR3 spells CASRVSGRHEQFF. In DNA form, the CDR3 reads TGTGCCAGCAGAGTTAGCGGGAGACATGAGCAGTTCTTC. The whole variable domain, filled in from reference TRBV7-9 and TRBJ2-1, reads DTGVSQNPRHKITKRGQNVTFRCDPISEHNRLYWYRQTLGQGPEFLTYFQNEAQLEKSRLLSDRFSAERPKGSFSTLEIQRTEQGDSAMYLCASRVSGRHEQFFGPGTRLTVL.